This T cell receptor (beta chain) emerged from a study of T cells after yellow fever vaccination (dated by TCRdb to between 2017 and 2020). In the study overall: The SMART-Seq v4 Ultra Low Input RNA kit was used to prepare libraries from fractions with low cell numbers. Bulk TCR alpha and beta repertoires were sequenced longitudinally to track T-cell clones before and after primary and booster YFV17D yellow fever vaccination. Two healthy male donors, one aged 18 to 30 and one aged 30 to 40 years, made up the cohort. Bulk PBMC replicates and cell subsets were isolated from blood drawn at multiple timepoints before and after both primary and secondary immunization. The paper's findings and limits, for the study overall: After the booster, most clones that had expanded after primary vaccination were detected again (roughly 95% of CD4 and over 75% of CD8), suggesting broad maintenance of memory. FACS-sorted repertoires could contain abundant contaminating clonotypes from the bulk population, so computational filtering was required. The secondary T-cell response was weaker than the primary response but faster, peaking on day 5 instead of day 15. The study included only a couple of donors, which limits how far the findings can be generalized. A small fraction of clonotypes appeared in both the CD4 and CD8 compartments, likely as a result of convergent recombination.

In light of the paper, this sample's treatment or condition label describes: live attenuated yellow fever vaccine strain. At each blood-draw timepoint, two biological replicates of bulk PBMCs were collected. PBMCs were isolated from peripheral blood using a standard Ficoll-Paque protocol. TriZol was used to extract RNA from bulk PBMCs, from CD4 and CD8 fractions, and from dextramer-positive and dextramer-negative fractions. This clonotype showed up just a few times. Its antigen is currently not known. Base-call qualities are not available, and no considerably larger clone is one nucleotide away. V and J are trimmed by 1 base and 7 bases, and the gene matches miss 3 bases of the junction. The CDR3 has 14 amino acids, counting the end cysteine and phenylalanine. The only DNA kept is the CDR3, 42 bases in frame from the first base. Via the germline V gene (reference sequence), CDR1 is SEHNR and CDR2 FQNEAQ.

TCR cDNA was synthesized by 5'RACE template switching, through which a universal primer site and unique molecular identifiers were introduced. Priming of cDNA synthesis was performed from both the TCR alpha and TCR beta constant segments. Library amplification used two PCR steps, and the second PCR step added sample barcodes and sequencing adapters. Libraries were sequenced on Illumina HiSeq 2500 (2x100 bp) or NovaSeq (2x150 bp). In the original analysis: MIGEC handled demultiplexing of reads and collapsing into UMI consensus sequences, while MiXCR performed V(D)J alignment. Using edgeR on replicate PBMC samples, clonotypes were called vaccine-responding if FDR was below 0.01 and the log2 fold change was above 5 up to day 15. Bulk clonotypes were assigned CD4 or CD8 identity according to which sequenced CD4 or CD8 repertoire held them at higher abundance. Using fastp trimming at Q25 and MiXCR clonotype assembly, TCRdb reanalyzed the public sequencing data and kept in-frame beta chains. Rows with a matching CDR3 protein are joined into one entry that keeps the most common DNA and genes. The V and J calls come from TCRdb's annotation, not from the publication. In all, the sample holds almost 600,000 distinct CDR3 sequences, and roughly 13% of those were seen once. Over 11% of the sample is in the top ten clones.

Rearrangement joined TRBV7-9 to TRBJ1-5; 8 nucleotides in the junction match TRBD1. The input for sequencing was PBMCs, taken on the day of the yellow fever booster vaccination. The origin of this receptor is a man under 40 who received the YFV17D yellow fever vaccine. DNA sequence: TGTGCCAGCAGCTTAGGGACAGGGTCCCAGCCCCAGCATTTT. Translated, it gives CASSLGTGSQPQHF. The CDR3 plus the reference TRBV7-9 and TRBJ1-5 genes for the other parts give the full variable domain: DTGVSQNPRHKITKRGQNVTFRCDPISEHNRLYWYRQTLGQGPEFLTYFQNEAQLEKSRLLSDRFSAERPKGSFSTLEIQRTEQGDSAMYLCASSLGTGSQPQHFGDGTRLSIL.